This T cell receptor (beta chain) was recorded in a study of response to subunit inactivated influenza vaccine. Study-wide findings and caveats: Every seasonal influenza vaccination brings in few new T cells, the authors suggested.

TCRdb re-analysed the RT-PCR reads in MiXCR, keeping a single row per CDR3 protein. The table lists around 850,000 distinct CDR3 sequences, around a sixth of them singletons, with roughly 11% in the top ten. Only one count was recorded for this clonotype. Its specificity is not known. This sequence originates from a man aged 45 to 65 who received an inactivated influenza vaccine. Sequenced material: PBMCs from blood, taken about 5 days after vaccination.

The CDR3 reads CASSLAMGRETQYF. The CDR3 nucleotides are TGTGCCAGCAGCTTGGCTATGGGGAGGGAGACCCAGTACTTC. This chain connects TRBV5-5 to TRBJ2-5, with D perhaps matching TRBD2 (6 bases). V was clipped by 0 bases and J by 5 bases, with 11 bases between them. Germline lookup yields CDR1 SGHKS and CDR2 YYEKEE (reference sequence). The CDR3 is made up of 14 amino acids.